Listed here is a single TCR beta chain. What it binds is unknown. It was genomic DNA that served as the template for profiling TCR beta VDJ and CDR3. TCRdb fed the reads into MiXCR, producing one record per CDR3 protein. The sample carries hundreds of thousands of distinct CDR3 sequences, about a third recorded once. There are 15 residues in the CDR3. Germline V CDR1 and CDR2: SGHDT, YYEEEE. Germline trimming cut 5 bases from V and 9 bases from J; bases unmatched to any gene: 12. These data originate in a study of CD8+CD57+ T cells in acquired aplastic anemia. Background on the study: Isolated CD4+ and CD8+ cells, once sorted, yielded DNA averaging around 3.1 ug. Study-level results: The same twenty-nine CD8+ CDR3 sequences occurred in patients and in controls. Simpson's diversity of CD8+ cells was not significantly different in patients compared with controls.

Flow cytometry had shown expanded CD8+CD57+ cells in the patients chosen for sequencing. The TCR originated in a human donor with aplastic anemia. The chain links TRBV5-6 to TRBJ2-1; 9 positions match TRBD2. The specimen sequenced was sorted CD4+, CD8+, or CD8+CD57+ T cells (not recorded which) from PBMCs. The CDR3 bases are TGTGCCAGCAGGGGACTGGCGGGAGGGTTAGGTGAGCAGTTCTTC. This translates into CASRGLAGGLGEQFF. Filled out from reference TRBV5-6 and TRBJ2-1, the complete variable domain reads DAGVTQSPTHLIKTRGQQVTLRCSPKSGHDTVSWYQQALGQGPQFIFQYYEEEERQRGNFPDRFSGHQFPNYSSELNVNALLLGDSALYLCASRGLAGGLGEQFFGPGTRLTVL.